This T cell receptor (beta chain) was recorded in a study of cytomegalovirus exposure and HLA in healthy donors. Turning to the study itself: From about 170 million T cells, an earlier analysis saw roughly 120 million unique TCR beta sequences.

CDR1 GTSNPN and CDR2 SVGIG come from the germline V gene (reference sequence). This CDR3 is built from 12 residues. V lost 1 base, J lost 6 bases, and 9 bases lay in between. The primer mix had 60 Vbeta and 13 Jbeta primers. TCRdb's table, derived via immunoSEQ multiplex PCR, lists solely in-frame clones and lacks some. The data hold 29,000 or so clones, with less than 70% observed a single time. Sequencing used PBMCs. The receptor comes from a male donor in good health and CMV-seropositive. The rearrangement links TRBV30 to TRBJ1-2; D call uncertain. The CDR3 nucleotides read TGTGCCTGGAGTGGAGGAGGAGATGGCTACACCTTC. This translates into CAWSGGGDGYTF.